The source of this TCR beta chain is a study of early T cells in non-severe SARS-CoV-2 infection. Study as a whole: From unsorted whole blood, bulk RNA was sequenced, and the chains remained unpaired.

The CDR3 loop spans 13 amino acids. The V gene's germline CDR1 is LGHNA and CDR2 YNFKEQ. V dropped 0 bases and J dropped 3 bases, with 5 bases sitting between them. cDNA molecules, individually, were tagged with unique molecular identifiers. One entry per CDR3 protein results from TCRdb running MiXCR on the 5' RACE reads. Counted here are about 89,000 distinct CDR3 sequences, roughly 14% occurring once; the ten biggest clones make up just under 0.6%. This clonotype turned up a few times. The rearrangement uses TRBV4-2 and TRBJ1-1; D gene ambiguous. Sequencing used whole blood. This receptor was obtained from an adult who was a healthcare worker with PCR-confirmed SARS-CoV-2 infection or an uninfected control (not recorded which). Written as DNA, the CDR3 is TGTGCCAGCAGCCAAGATTTGGACACTGAAGCTTTCTTT. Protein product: CASSQDLDTEAFF.